This T cell receptor beta chain was retrieved from a study of metastatic and nonmetastatic thyroid tumors. Ahead of thyroid surgery, no patient had received treatment of any kind. This clone was observed at least ten times. MiXCR was used by TCRdb to re-call the PCR reads. The sample has around 20,000 clones, about 23% seen once. The material sequenced was adjacent normal tissue. This clonotype was obtained from a female donor with papillary thyroid cancer or a benign thyroid nodule (not recorded which). Some clones in this sample may be carry-over from other donors' samples.

The CDR3 region is CASSQGDSSGTDTQYF. DNA of the CDR3: TGTGCCAGCAGCCAAGGTGATAGCTCCGGCACAGATACGCAGTATTTT. The chain recombines TRBV3-1 with TRBJ2-3; the D is unclear. The CDR3 covers 16 residues. V lost 1 base and J 1 base, leaving 12 bases between the germline ends. Per germline, CDR1 LGHDT and CDR2 YNNKEL (reference sequence).